These 30 T cell receptor beta chains came from one sample sequenced in a study of T cell responses to AZD1222 COVID-19 vaccine. This table comes from immunoSEQ multiplex PCR, and its TCRdb copy is limited to in-frame clones, with some not included. The top ten hold roughly 18% of the sample, which has 70,000 to 90,000 clones, roughly 84% seen once. The specimen comprised peripheral blood, sampled 28 days after the second AZD1222 dose. These receptors all come from an adult who received the AZD1222 COVID-19 vaccine.

The CDR3 DNA reads TGTGCCAGTAGTATACTCAGGGGTATTACCGGGGAGCTGTTTTTT. As protein: CASSILRGITGELFF. V usage is TRBV19 and J usage is TRBJ2-2, with D possibly being TRBD1 (6 bases). V gave up 2 bases and J gave up 5 bases, with 12 bases separating them. This CDR3 spans 15 amino acids. The germline CDR1 and CDR2 sequences are LNHDA and SQIVND (reference sequence).

This chain links TRBV12-1 with TRBJ2-3; the table's D call TRBD2 went unverified against the DNA. TRBV12-1 is classified as a pseudogene. The CDR3 consists of 12 residues. Here the CDR3 reads CASSPFADTQYF. The CDR3, as DNA: TGTGCCAGCAGCCCCTTCGCAGATACGCAGTATTTT.

This clone occurred a few times. The rearrangement links TRBV5-1 to TRBJ1-2; 8 nucleotides match TRBD1. The V and J ends lost 2 bases and 3 bases, in that order; junction bases with no gene match: 6. CDR1 is SGHRS, CDR2 YFSETQ, per germline. This CDR3 is built from 15 residues. The CDR3 loop reads CASSFTGGSDYGYTF. The CDR3, as DNA: TGCGCCAGCAGCTTTACAGGGGGGAGCGACTATGGCTACACCTTC.

Only a few counts were recorded for this clone. The rearrangement joins TRBV5-1 to TRBJ1-2; no definite D call. Trimming left V 4 bases short and J 8 bases short, with 15 bases between. CDR1 and CDR2 from the germline V gene are SGHRS and YFSETQ. The CDR3 totals 13 residues. CDR3 DNA: TGCGCCAGCAGCCAAGGGATGGAAGACGGCTACACCTTC. Amino acids: CASSQGMEDGYTF.

The chain links TRBV27 to TRBJ1-2, with 10 bases identical to TRBD1. CDR1 is MNHEY and CDR2 is SMNVEV in the germline V gene (reference sequence). J gave up 3 bases and V 5 bases, and 3 bases lay outside the gene matches. This CDR3 region has 14 residues. DNA for the CDR3: TGTGCCAGCAGTAAGACAGGGGGCGACTATGGCTACACCTTC. Translating it yields CASSKTGGDYGYTF.

This clone has more than one count but fewer than ten. V and J are TRBV2 and TRBJ2-1; D uncertain. Trimming removed 5 bases at V and 3 bases at J, with 14 bases between. CDR3 length: 15 amino acids. Germline lookup yields CDR1 SNHLY and CDR2 FYNNEI. The CDR3 nucleotides are TGTGCCAGCAGTACTAAAGCTTTCAACTACAATGAGCAGTTCTTC. Translated: CASSTKAFNYNEQFF.

J is TRBJ2-5 and V is TRBV7-2, with TRBD1 matching over 7 bases. Germline-derived CDR1 and CDR2 are SGHTA and FQGNSA. The V and J ends lost 4 bases and 2 bases, in that order; junction bases with no gene match: 7. The CDR3 is made up of 15 amino acids. Here the CDR3 reads CASSSRQGIQETQYF. In DNA form, the CDR3 reads TGTGCCAGCAGCTCAAGACAGGGAATTCAAGAGACCCAGTACTTC.

This sequence joins TRBV11-3 and TRBJ2-5; TRBD1 is a possible D gene (5 bases). CDR1 SGHNT and CDR2 YENEEA come from the germline V gene. V shed 2 bases and J shed 4 bases, with 8 bases lying between them. CDR3 length equals 13 residues. CDR3 residues: CASSLTRVETQYF. CDR3 nucleotide sequence: TGTGCCAGCAGCTTAACCAGGGTAGAGACCCAGTACTTC.

The rearrangement links TRBV15 to TRBJ2-1, with D possibly TRBD2 on 7 matching bases. The V gene's germline CDR1 is LNHNV and CDR2 YYDKDF (reference sequence). This CDR3 has 14 amino acids. The ends were cut back, 4 bases at V and 3 bases at J, with 10 bases in the middle. In DNA form, the CDR3 reads TGTGCCACCAGCAAGGGGGGGAACTACAATGAGCAGTTCTTC. It yields the protein CATSKGGNYNEQFF.

The CDR3 nucleotides are TGTGCCACCAGCGCCCAGGGACCTGAGCAGTTCTTC. Translated: CATSAQGPEQFF. V gene TRBV15 combines with J gene TRBJ2-1; D might be TRBD1 or TRBD2, each matching 5 bases. The CDR3 loop spans 12 amino acids. The germline CDR1 and CDR2 sequences are LNHNV and YYDKDF (reference sequence). Trimming removed 5 bases from V and 9 bases from J, with 11 bases in between. Looking up the rest from reference TRBV15 and TRBJ2-1 gives the full variable domain: DAMVIQNPRYQVTQFGKPVTLSCSQTLNHNVMYWYQQKSSQAPKLLFHYYDKDFNNEADTPDNFQSRRPNTSFCFLDIRSPGLGDTAMYLCATSAQGPEQFFGPGTRLTVL.

V gene TRBV18 combines with J gene TRBJ2-7; D is possibly TRBD2 (6 bases). Trimming cost V 2 bases and J 3 bases, with 17 bases left between them. The CDR3 is 16 residues long. Germline CDR1 is KGHSH and CDR2 is LQKENI. The CDR3: CASSPFAGTQVYEQYF. The CDR3, as DNA: TGTGCCAGCTCACCATTTGCAGGGACTCAGGTCTACGAGCAGTACTTC.

This clone was seen a few times. J is TRBJ1-1 and V is TRBV30; no clear D gene. Germline CDR1 and CDR2: GTSNPN and SVGIG (reference sequence). CDR3 size: 13 residues. V lost 4 bases and J lost 5, with 14 bases in between. The CDR3 reads CAWKAPYATEAFF. DNA for the CDR3: TGTGCCTGGAAAGCACCTTATGCAACTGAAGCTTTCTTT. Based on the CDR3 plus reference TRBV30 and TRBJ1-1, the full variable domain is SQTIHQWPATLVQPVGSPLSLECTVEGTSNPNLYWYRQAAGRGLQLLFYSVGIGQISSEVPQNLSASRPQDRQFILSSKKLLLSDSGFYLCAWKAPYATEAFFGQGTRLTVV.

Comments on this clone: One end of the junction does not line up with germline, which may come from a read error. J is TRBJ1-1 and V is TRBV6-5; weak D call: TRBD1 (6 bases). From germline, CDR1 is MNHEY and CDR2 SVGAGI. CDR3 length equals 14 residues. CDR3 sequence: CASSYGQPPILLAF. The CDR3 DNA reads TGTGCCAGCAGTTACGGACAGCCCCCCATTCTACTCGCGTTT.

This chain links TRBV13 with TRBJ1-2; D is undetermined. CDR3 size: 13 residues. Per the germline V gene, CDR1 is PRHDT and CDR2 is FYEKMQ (reference sequence). V gave up 0 bases and J gave up 2 bases, with 4 bases separating them. The CDR3 nucleotides are TGTGCCAGCAGCTTAGGTGGGAACTATGGCTACACCTTC. Amino acids: CASSLGGNYGYTF. The full variable domain, in which reference TRBV13 and TRBJ1-2 provide the parts outside the CDR3, is AAGVIQSPRHLIKEKRETATLKCYPIPRHDTVYWYQQGPGQDPQFLISFYEKMQSDKGSIPDRFSAQQFSDYHSELNMSSLELGDSALYFCASSLGGNYGYTFGSGTRLTVV.

The genes are TRBV7-8 and TRBJ1-3; the D is unclear. CDR3 length: 19 residues. With 6 bases removed from V and 0 bases from J, the gap between germline ends came to 24 bases. Per the germline V gene, CDR1 is SGHVS and CDR2 is FQNEAQ. CDR3 nucleotide sequence: TGTGCCAGCAGTTCTCTTCAGCCGGGATCCCTTTTCTCTGGAAACACCATATATTTT. It specifies CASSSLQPGSLFSGNTIYF.

This clone has only one observation. The chain combines TRBV6-5 with TRBJ1-2; 7 bases line up with TRBD1. The germline V gene has CDR1 MNHEY and CDR2 SVGAGI. J lost 7 bases, V lost 5 bases, and 7 bases had no gene match. The CDR3 extends over 13 amino acids. CDR3 nucleotide sequence: TGTGCCAGCAGTCCGACGACAGGGTTTGGCTACACCTTC. This translates into CASSPTTGFGYTF.

This clone came up once. V usage is TRBV12-2 and J usage is TRBJ1-2; TRBD1 was called by the table and not checked on the DNA. TRBV12-2 is a recognized pseudogene. The length of the CDR3 is 15 residues. CDR3 in DNA: TGTGCAAGTCGCTTCTACTTACAGGGAAACTATGGCTACACCTTC. As protein: CASRFYLQGNYGYTF.

The chain combines TRBV20-1 with TRBJ1-1, with TRBD1 as a possible D gene (5 bases). The CDR3 is 15 residues long. Deletions cut 3 bases from V and 5 bases from J, with 19 bases between. The V gene's germline CDR1 is DFQATT and CDR2 SNEGSKA (reference sequence). The CDR3 nucleotides are TGCAGTGCTAGTATTTTAGGATCGGGGGAAACTGAAGCTTTCTTT. Translated, it gives CSASILGSGETEAFF.

The table lists this clone with a count of one. The CDR3 sequence is CASSQSGQVNTEAFF. For the CDR3, the DNA is TGCGCCAGCAGTCAATCAGGGCAGGTGAACACTGAAGCTTTCTTT. V usage is TRBV23-1 and J usage is TRBJ1-1; D is unresolved. TRBV23-1 is placed among ORFs of uncertain function. The CDR3 loop spans 15 amino acids. Trimming removed 0 bases from V and 0 bases from J, with 8 bases in between.

The genes are TRBV5-4 and TRBJ1-4; 10 nucleotides agree with TRBD1. This CDR3 comprises 14 residues. The V segment lost 5 bases and the J segment 5 bases; nucleotides outside the gene matches: 3. Germline CDR1 reads SGHNT; CDR2 reads YYREEE (reference sequence). CDR3 amino acids: CASSSDRGNEKLFF. In nucleotides, the CDR3 is TGTGCCAGCAGTTCGGACAGGGGGAATGAAAAACTGTTTTTT.

This clone was detected a few times. The genes are TRBV11-2 and TRBJ1-1; no clear D gene. This CDR3 spans 12 amino acids. Trimming removed 1 base at V and 5 bases at J, with 5 bases between. The V gene's germline CDR1 is SGHAT and CDR2 FQNNGV. Here the CDR3 reads CASSLAVTEAFF. CDR3 coding DNA: TGTGCCAGCAGCTTAGCGGTGACTGAAGCTTTCTTT.

This clone was detected a few times. J is TRBJ1-1 and V is TRBV14; D ambiguous. The CDR3 is made up of 13 amino acids. Germline CDR1 is SGHDN and CDR2 is FVKESK. V was pared by 4 bases and J by 3 bases, with 9 bases between. The chain's CDR3 is CASSPQIYTEAFF. The CDR3 region has the DNA TGTGCCAGCAGCCCGCAGATATACACTGAAGCTTTCTTT.

V gene TRBV2 combines with J gene TRBJ1-2; TRBD1 is a possible D gene (5 bases). The ends were cut back, 1 base at V and 4 bases at J, with 10 bases in the middle. The germline V gene encodes CDR1 SNHLY and CDR2 FYNNEI. CDR3 length equals 14 residues. CDR3: CASSEDRGPYGYTF. In DNA, the CDR3 is TGTGCCAGCAGTGAAGACCGGGGCCCCTATGGCTACACCTTC.

The CDR3 region has the DNA TGTGCCAGCAGTTACTCGCGGGGATGGGAGACCCAGTACTTC. It translates to CASSYSRGWETQYF. The chain has TRBV6-5 and TRBJ2-5; D may be TRBD2 (6 bases). The germline V gene encodes CDR1 MNHEY and CDR2 SVGAGI. Trimming removed 0 bases from V and 5 bases from J, with 10 bases in between. This CDR3 contains 14 residues.

This clone was observed once. This chain uses TRBV6-5 with TRBJ2-7, with 8 nucleotides matching TRBD2. The CDR3 is 15 residues long. J was trimmed by 4 bases and V by 6 bases; bases with no gene match: 11. Germline V gene sequence: CDR1 MNHEY, CDR2 SVGAGI. Here the CDR3 DNA reads TGTGCCAGCAGCCCCGAGTTAGCGGGGTTTTACGAGCAGTACTTC. The encoded protein is CASSPELAGFYEQYF.

V is TRBV30 and J is TRBJ2-3, with a tentative D call TRBD2 (6 bases). The CDR3 runs to 15 residues. Looked up from germline, CDR1 is GTSNPN and CDR2 is SVGIG (reference sequence). Trimming shortened V by 0 bases and J by 1 base, and 11 bases separated the two germline ends. For the CDR3, the DNA is TGTGCCTGGAGTGTATCTAGCGCCCGCACAGATACGCAGTATTTT. It encodes CAWSVSSARTDTQYF. The full variable domain, its missing parts supplied by reference TRBV30 and TRBJ2-3, is SQTIHQWPATLVQPVGSPLSLECTVEGTSNPNLYWYRQAAGRGLQLLFYSVGIGQISSEVPQNLSASRPQDRQFILSSKKLLLSDSGFYLCAWSVSSARTDTQYFGPGTRLTVL.

This clone was found once. CDR3 protein: CASSLALAGTTDTQYF. Here the CDR3 DNA reads TGTGCCAGCAGCCTTGCCCTAGCGGGGACCACAGATACGCAGTATTTT. The J gene is TRBJ2-3, the V gene TRBV28; 9 bases fit TRBD2. After removal of 6 bases from V and 2 bases from J, the junction contained 9 bases not matched to a gene. The CDR3 extends over 16 amino acids. Germline values: CDR1 MDHEN, CDR2 SYDVKM.

The rearrangement uses TRBV15 and TRBJ2-5; 8 bases agree with TRBD2. Looked up from germline, CDR1 is LNHNV and CDR2 is YYDKDF (reference sequence). The J segment lost 5 bases and the V segment lost 3 bases, leaving 2 bases of the junction unmatched. The CDR3 runs to 13 residues. The CDR3 DNA follows: TGTGCCACCAGCAGGGGACTAGGGGAGACCCAGTACTTC. This translates into CATSRGLGETQYF.

The chain recombines TRBV7-9 with TRBJ2-5; no reliable D call. Trimming pared 5 bases from V and 1 base from J, leaving 17 bases between. The germline CDR1 and CDR2 sequences are SEHNR and FQNEAQ (reference sequence). This CDR3 is built from 16 residues. CDR3 sequence reads: CASSPGRSRVQETQYF. CDR3 nucleotide sequence: TGTGCCAGCAGCCCCGGCCGCAGTAGGGTCCAAGAGACCCAGTACTTC.

The chain has TRBV2 and TRBJ1-1; no definite D call. Germline V lookup: CDR1 SNHLY, CDR2 FYNNEI. This CDR3 spans 14 amino acids. The chain's CDR3 is CATNTRGAETEAFF. The CDR3 region has the DNA TGTGCTACCAACACACGGGGAGCTGAGACCGAAGCTTTCTTT.